This entry lists 16 T cell receptor beta chains sequenced from one sample in a study of identical twins. TCRdb itself ran the 5' RACE reads through MiXCR, one entry per CDR3 protein. The table has some 1,600,000 distinct CDR3 sequences, less than 35% seen once. Sequencing was done on a sample of cord blood. All receptors come from a newborn girl in good health.

V usage is TRBV30 and J usage is TRBJ2-3; 12 bases are shared with TRBD2. This CDR3 contains 15 residues. The junction had 2 bases not matched to a gene; V was cut back by 3 bases and J by 1 base. Germline CDR1 is GTSNPN and CDR2 is SVGIG (reference sequence). The CDR3 DNA is TGTGCCTGGAGCAGACTAGCGGGGGGCACAGATACGCAGTATTTT. Protein: CAWSRLAGGTDTQYF.

The chain links TRBV20-1 to TRBJ2-7; TRBD2 is a possible D gene (6 bases). The CDR3 sequence is 11 residues long. Germline CDR1 DFQATT, CDR2 SNEGSKA (reference sequence). Deletions cut 2 bases from V and 7 bases from J, with 9 bases between. This CDR3 is CSARLANEQYF. Written as DNA, the CDR3 is TGCAGTGCTAGACTAGCGAATGAGCAGTACTTC.

This clonotype occurred a few times. This sequence joins TRBV4-1 and TRBJ1-4; D unresolved. Germline V gene data show CDR1 as MGHRA and CDR2 as YSYEKL. The CDR3 consists of 15 residues. Trimming removed 0 bases at V and 7 bases at J, with 12 bases between. The CDR3 spells CASSQDPGSGEKLFF. As DNA, the CDR3 is TGCGCCAGCAGCCAAGACCCGGGGTCAGGTGAAAAACTGTTTTTT.

The chain recombines TRBV21-1 with TRBJ2-1. TRBV21-1 corresponds to a pseudogene. The CDR3 has 14 amino acids. The chain's CDR3 is CASSKEGFYNEQFF. CDR3 nucleotide sequence: TGTGCCAGCAGCAAGGAGGGCTTCTACAATGAGCAGTTCTTC.

The chain couples TRBV27 to TRBJ1-6, with D maybe TRBD1 (6 bases). Germline CDR1 MNHEY, CDR2 SMNVEV (reference sequence). The CDR3 runs to 14 residues. V dropped 4 bases and J dropped 10 bases, with 14 bases sitting between them. The CDR3 bases are TGTGCCAGCAGTTCGGGACAAATGCACTCACCCCTCCACTTT. It yields the protein CASSSGQMHSPLHF.

This clonotype showed up just once. This could be a read error, since a much larger clone is one nucleotide away. The chain carries TRBV29-1 and TRBJ2-7; D could derive from TRBD1 or TRBD2 (5 bases each). Trimming removed 5 bases at V and 2 bases at J, with 10 bases between. The CDR3 has 12 residues. CDR1 and CDR2 (germline): SQVTM, ANQGSEA. This CDR3 reads CSVFLGPYEQYF. CDR3 nucleotides: TGCAGCGTTTTCCTGGGACCCTACGAGCAGTACTTC.

The chain employs TRBV20-1 and TRBJ2-1; 14 nucleotides line up with TRBD2. The CDR3 runs 18 residues. J gave up 1 base and V 5 bases, and 10 bases lay outside the gene matches. Germline V CDR1 and CDR2: DFQATT, SNEGSKA (reference sequence). CDR3 sequence: CSALTGTSGRRSYNEQFF. The CDR3 DNA reads TGCAGTGCTCTTACCGGGACTAGCGGGAGAAGGTCCTACAATGAGCAGTTCTTC.

This clonotype was seen only a few times. The rearrangement joins TRBV29-1 to TRBJ2-7, with D maybe TRBD1 (6 bases). The CDR3 runs 12 residues. The V gene's germline CDR1 is SQVTM and CDR2 ANQGSEA. V was trimmed by 7 bases and J by 3 bases, leaving 13 bases between them. The CDR3: CSAIQGIYEQYF. DNA of the CDR3: TGCAGCGCCATACAGGGTATCTACGAGCAGTACTTC.

This chain connects TRBV27 to TRBJ1-4, with D perhaps matching TRBD1 (5 bases). Germline-derived CDR1 and CDR2 are MNHEY and SMNVEV (reference sequence). The CDR3 is 13 residues long. V was trimmed by 1 base and J by 6 bases, leaving 6 bases between them. The CDR3 bases are TGTGCCAGCAGTTTATTCAGGGATGAAAAACTGTTTTTT. It is translated as CASSLFRDEKLFF.

This chain links TRBV27 with TRBJ2-1; no clear D gene. This CDR3 comprises 11 residues. Germline CDR1 and CDR2: MNHEY and SMNVEV (reference sequence). V was cut by 6 bases and J by 10 bases, with 10 bases left in between. The CDR3 coding sequence is TGTGCCAGCAGCCCCCAGTTCGAGCAGTTCTTC. It specifies CASSPQFEQFF.

This clonotype has only one observation. Here the CDR3 DNA reads TGCGCCAGCAGCTTTGGCAGGGTACGGACCCCCACCTACGAGCAGTTCTTC. Translation gives CASSFGRVRTPTYEQFF. The rearrangement links TRBV5-1 to TRBJ2-1; weak D call: TRBD1 (5 bases). Germline V gene data show CDR1 as SGHRS and CDR2 as YFSETQ. The V end lost 2 bases, the J end lost 10 bases, and 25 bases lay between the germline ends. The CDR3 length is 17 residues.

The chain employs TRBV25-1 and TRBJ2-7; D possibly corresponds to TRBD2 (7 bases). The V and J ends lost 2 bases and 3 bases respectively, with 11 bases between them. This CDR3 has 14 residues. The germline gives CDR1 MGHDK, CDR2 SYGVNS. Written as DNA, the CDR3 is TGTGCCAGCAGTGAAGGGGGGGGGCGCTACGAGCAGTACTTC. The encoded protein is CASSEGGGRYEQYF.

The chain combines TRBV14 with TRBJ1-3, with D unclear. Trimming removed 1 base at V and 4 bases at J, with 8 bases between. Per the germline V gene, CDR1 is SGHDN and CDR2 is FVKESK. The CDR3 is made up of 14 amino acids. The chain's CDR3 is CASSQAGRGNTIYF. The CDR3 nucleotides are TGTGCCAGCAGCCAAGCTGGCAGGGGAAACACCATATATTTT.

This clonotype was detected only a few times. The gene calls are TRBV29-1 and TRBJ2-3; D is possibly TRBD2 (6 bases). CDR3 length equals 14 residues. Between the trimmed V and J ends, which lost 2 bases and 2 bases, there was a span of 11 bases. Germline CDR1 is SQVTM and CDR2 is ANQGSEA. CDR3 bases: TGCAGCGTTGAAAGGGGAGGCCTCACAGATACGCAGTATTTT. Its translation is CSVERGGLTDTQYF.

The gene calls are TRBV20-1 and TRBJ2-7; a possible D gene is TRBD1 (6 bases). Germline V gene data show CDR1 as DFQATT and CDR2 as SNEGSKA (reference sequence). V was pared by 4 bases and J by 6 bases, with 16 bases between. The CDR3 consists of 13 residues. The CDR3 region has the DNA TGCAGTGCTAACTCCATTACAGGGTTCGAGCAGTACTTC. Translated: CSANSITGFEQYF.

CDR3 protein: CATSDRKLPDTQYF. The CDR3 coding sequence is TGTGCCACCAGTGATAGGAAGTTACCAGATACGCAGTATTTT. The chain links TRBV24-1 to TRBJ2-3; no reliable D call. With 3 bases removed from V and 4 bases from J, the gap between germline ends came to 10 bases. The germline gives CDR1 KGHDR, CDR2 SFDVKD. This CDR3 region has 14 residues.